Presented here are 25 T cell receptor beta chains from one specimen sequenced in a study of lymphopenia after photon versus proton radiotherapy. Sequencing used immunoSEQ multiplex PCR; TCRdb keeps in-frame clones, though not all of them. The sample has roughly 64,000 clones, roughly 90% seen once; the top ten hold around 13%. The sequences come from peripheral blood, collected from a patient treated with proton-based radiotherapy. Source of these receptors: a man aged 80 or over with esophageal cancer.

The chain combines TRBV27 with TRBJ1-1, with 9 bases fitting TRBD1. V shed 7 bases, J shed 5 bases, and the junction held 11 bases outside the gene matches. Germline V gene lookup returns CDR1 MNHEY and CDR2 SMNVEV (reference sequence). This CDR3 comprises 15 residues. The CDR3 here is CASIEDRGMRTEAFF. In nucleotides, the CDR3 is TGTGCCAGCATAGAAGACAGGGGGATGAGAACTGAAGCTTTCTTT.

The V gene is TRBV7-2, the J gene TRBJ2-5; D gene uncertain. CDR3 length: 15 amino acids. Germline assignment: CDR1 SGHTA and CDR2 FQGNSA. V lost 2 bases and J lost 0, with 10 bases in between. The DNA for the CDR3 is TGTGCCAGCAGCTTAAGTGGCCTCAACCAAGAGACCCAGTACTTC. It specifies CASSLSGLNQETQYF.

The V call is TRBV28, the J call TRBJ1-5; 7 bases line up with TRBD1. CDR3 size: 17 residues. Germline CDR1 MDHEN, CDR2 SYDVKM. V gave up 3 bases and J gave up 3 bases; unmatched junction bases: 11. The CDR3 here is CASSFLGQVGINQPQHF. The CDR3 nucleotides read TGTGCCAGCAGTTTCCTAGGACAGGTAGGGATCAATCAGCCCCAGCATTTT.

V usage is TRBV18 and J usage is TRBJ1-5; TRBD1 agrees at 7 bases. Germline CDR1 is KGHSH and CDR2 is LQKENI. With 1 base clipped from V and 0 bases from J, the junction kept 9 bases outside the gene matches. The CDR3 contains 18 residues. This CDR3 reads CASSPRYSGGDSNQPQHF. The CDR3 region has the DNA TGTGCCAGCTCACCACGTTACTCAGGGGGAGATAGCAATCAGCCCCAGCATTTT. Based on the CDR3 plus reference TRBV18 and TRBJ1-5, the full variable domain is NAGVMQNPRHLVRRRGQEARLRCSPMKGHSHVYWYRQLPEEGLKFMVYLQKENIIDESGMPKERFSAEFPKEGPSILRIQQVVRGDSAAYFCASSPRYSGGDSNQPQHFGDGTRLSIL.

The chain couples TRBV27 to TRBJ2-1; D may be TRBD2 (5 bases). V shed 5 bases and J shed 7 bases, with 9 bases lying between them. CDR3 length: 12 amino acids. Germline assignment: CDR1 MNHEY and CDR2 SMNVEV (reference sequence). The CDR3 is CASSRTGNEQFF. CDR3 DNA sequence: TGTGCCAGCAGTAGGACTGGTAATGAGCAGTTCTTC.

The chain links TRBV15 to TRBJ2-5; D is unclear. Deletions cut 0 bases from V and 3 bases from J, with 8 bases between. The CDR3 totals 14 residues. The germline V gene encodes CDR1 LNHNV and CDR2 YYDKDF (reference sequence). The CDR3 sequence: CATSRDLTEETQYF. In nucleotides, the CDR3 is TGTGCCACCAGCAGAGATTTAACCGAAGAGACCCAGTACTTC.

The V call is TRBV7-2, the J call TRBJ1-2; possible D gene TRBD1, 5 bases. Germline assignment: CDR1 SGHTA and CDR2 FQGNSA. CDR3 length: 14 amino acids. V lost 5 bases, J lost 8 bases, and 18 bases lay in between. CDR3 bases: TGTGCCAGCAGCGCCCTACGGGGGGAAGGGGGCTACACCTTC. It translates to CASSALRGEGGYTF.

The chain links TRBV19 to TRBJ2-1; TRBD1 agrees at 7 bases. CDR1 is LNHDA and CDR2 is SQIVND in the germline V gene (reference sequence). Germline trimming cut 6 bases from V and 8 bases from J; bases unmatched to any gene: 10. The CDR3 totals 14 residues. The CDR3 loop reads CASRKTGKTDEQFF. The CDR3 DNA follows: TGTGCCAGTAGGAAGACAGGGAAGACCGATGAGCAGTTCTTC.

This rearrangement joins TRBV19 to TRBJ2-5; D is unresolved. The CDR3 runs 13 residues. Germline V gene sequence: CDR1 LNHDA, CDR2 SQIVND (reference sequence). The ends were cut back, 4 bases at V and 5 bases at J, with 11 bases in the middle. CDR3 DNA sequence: TGTGCCAGTAGTACCCGACATGAGGAGACCCAGTACTTC. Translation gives CASSTRHEETQYF.

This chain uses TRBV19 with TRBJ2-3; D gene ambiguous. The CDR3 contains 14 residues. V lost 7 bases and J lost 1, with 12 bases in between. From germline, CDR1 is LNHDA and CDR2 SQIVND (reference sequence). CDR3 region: CASTPRVGTDTQYF. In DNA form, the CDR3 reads TGTGCCAGTACCCCTAGGGTCGGCACAGATACGCAGTATTTT.

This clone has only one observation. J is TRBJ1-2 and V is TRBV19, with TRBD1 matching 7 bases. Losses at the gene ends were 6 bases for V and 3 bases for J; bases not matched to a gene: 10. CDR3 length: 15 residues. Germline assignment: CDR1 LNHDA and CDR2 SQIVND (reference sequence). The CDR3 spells CASRSTGVYDYGYTF. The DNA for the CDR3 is TGTGCCAGTAGGTCAACAGGGGTGTATGACTATGGCTACACCTTC. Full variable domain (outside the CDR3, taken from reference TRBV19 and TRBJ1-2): DGGITQSPKYLFRKEGQNVTLSCEQNLNHDAMYWYRQDPGQGLRLIYYSQIVNDFQKGDIAEGYSVSREKKESFPLTVTSAQKNPTAFYLCASRSTGVYDYGYTFGSGTRLTVV.

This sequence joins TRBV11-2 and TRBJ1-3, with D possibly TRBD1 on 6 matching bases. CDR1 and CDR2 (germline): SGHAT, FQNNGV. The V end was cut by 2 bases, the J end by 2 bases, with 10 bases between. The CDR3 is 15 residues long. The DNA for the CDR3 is TGTGCCAGCAGCTTAAACGGGGGGCCTGGAAACACCATATATTTT. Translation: CASSLNGGPGNTIYF.

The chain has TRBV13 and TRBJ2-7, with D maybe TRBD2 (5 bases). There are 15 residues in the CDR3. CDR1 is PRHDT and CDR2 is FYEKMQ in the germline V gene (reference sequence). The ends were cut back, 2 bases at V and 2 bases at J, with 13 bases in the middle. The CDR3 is CASSLRVANPYEQYF. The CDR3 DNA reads TGTGCCAGCAGCTTACGCGTAGCGAACCCCTACGAGCAGTACTTC.

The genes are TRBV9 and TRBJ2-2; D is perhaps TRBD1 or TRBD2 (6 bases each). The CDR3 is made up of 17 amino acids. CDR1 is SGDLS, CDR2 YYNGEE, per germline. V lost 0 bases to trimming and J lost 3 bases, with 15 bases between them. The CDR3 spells CASSVVAGHTYTGELFF. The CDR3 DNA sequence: TGTGCCAGCAGCGTAGTTGCGGGACACACCTACACCGGGGAGCTGTTTTTT.

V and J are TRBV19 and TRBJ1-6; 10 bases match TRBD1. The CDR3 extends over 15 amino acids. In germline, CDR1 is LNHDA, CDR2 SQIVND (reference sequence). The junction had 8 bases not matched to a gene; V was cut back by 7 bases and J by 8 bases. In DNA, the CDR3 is TGTGCCAGTAAGGAGGTCGGACAGGGGGATTCACCCCTCCACTTT. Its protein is CASKEVGQGDSPLHF.

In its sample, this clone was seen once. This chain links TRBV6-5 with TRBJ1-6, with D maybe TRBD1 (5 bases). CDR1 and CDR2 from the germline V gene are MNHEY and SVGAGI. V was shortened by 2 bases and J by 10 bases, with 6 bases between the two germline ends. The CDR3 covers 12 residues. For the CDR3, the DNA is TGTGCCAGCAGTTACGAGGGGTCACCCCTCCACTTT. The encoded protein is CASSYEGSPLHF.

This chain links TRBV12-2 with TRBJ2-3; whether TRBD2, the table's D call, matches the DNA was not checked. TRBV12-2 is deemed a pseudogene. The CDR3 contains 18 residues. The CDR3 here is CASRPPPRRDSITDTQYF. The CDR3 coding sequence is TGTGCAAGTCGCCCCCCCCCTCGCCGGGACTCTATCACAGATACGCAGTATTTT.

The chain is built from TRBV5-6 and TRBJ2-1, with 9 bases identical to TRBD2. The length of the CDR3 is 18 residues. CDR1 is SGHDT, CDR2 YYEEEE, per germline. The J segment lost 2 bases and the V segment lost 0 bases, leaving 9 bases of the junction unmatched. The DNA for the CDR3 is TGTGCCAGCAGCTTGGCCGTTAGCGGGAGTGGAACCTACAATGAGCAGTTCTTC. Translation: CASSLAVSGSGTYNEQFF.

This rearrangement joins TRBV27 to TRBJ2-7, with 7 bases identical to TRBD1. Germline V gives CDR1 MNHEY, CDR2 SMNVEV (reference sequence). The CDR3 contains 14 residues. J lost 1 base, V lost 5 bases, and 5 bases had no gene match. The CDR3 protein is CASSVDRVSYEQYF. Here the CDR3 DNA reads TGTGCCAGCAGTGTCGACAGGGTTTCCTACGAGCAGTACTTC.

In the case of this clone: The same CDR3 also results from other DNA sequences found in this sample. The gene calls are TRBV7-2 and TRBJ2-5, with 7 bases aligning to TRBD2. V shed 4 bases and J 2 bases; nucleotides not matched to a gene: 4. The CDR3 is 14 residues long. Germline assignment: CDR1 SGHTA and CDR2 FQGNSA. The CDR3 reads CASSYQRGQETQYF. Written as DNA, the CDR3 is TGTGCCAGCAGCTATCAGCGGGGTCAAGAGACCCAGTACTTC.

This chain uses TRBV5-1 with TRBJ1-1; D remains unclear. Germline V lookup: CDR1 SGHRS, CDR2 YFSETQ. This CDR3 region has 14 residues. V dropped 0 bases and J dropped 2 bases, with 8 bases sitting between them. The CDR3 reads CASSLAKGNTEAFF. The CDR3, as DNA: TGCGCCAGCAGCTTGGCCAAGGGAAACACTGAAGCTTTCTTT.

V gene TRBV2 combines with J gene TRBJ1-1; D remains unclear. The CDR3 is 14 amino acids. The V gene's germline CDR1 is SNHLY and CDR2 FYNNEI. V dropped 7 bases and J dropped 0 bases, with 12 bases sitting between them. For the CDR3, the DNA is TGTGCCAGCAATTACGGGCGGCTGAACACTGAAGCTTTCTTT. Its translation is CASNYGRLNTEAFF.

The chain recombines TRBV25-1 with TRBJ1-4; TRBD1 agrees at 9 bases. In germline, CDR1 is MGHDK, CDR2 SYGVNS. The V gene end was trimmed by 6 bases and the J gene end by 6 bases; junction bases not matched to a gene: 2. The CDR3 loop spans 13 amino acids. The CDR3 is CASSDRGYEKLFF. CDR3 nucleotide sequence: TGTGCCAGCAGCGACAGGGGGTATGAAAAACTGTTTTTT.

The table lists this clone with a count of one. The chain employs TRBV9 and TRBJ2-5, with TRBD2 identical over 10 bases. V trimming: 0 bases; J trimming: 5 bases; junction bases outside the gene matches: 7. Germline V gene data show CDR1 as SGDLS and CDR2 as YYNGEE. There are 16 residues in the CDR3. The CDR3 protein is CASSVEASGSWETQYF. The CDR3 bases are TGTGCCAGCAGCGTAGAGGCTAGCGGGAGTTGGGAGACCCAGTACTTC. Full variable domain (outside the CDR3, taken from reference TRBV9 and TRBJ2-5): DSGVTQTPKHLITATGQRVTLRCSPRSGDLSVYWYQQSLDQGLQFLIQYYNGEERAKGNILERFSAQQFPDLHSELNLSSLELGDSALYFCASSVEASGSWETQYFGPGTRLLVL.

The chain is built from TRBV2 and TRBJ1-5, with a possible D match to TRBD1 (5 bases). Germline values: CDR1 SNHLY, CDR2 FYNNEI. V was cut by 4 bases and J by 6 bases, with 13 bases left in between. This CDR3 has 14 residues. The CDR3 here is CASSAGFLIQPQHF. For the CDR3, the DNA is TGTGCCAGCAGTGCAGGGTTCCTGATTCAGCCCCAGCATTTT.